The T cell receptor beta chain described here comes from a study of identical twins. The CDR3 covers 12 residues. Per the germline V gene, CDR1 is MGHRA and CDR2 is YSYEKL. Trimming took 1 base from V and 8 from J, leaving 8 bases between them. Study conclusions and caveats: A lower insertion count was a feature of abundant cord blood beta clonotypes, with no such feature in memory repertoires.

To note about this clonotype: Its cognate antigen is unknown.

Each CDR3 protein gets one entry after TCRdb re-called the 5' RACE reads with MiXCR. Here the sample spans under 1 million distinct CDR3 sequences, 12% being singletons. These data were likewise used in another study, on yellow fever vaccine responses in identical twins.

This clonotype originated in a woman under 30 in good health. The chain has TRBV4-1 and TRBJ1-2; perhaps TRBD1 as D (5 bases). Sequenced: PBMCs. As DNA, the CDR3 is TGCGCCAGCAGCCAAGGACAGAAAGGCTACACCTTC. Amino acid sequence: CASSQGQKGYTF.